This T cell receptor beta chain comes out of a study of blood T cell repertoires in COVID-19. In the authors' workflow: Amplification with reference gene primers provided the estimates of nucleated cell counts. The data were produced by immunoSEQ multiplex PCR, yet TCRdb's version contains in-frame clones alone and is incomplete. V and J calls plus clone size are reproduced from that table; the DNA served to infer D and trimming. The table records 450,000 to 600,000 clones, around 90% of them present only once. Cohort placement rested on clinical history that participants reported themselves. This CDR3 contains 17 residues. Germline V lookup: CDR1 SGHRS, CDR2 YFSETQ. V shed 3 bases and J 0 bases; nucleotides not matched to a gene: 11.

V and J are TRBV5-1 and TRBJ1-2, with TRBD1 matching over 7 bases. Sequenced input: PBMCs or T cells enriched from blood (not recorded which). This receptor was identified in a young woman who had recovered from COVID-19. DNA for the CDR3: TGCGCCAGCAGCTCAGGGCCACTGGGGACAGCTAACTATGGCTACACCTTC. Translation: CASSSGPLGTANYGYTF.